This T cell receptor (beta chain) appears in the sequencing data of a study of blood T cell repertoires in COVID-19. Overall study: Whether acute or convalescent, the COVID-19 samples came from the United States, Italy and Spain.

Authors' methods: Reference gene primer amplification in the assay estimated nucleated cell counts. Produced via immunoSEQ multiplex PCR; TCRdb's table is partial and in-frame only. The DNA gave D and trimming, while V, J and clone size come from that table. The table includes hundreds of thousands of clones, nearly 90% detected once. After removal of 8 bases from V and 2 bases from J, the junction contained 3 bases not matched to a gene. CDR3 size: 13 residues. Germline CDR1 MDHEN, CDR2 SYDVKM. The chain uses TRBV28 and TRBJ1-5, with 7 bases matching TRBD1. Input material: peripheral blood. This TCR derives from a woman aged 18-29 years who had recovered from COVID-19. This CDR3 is CASLTGGNQPQHF. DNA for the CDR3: TGTGCCAGCTTAACAGGGGGCAATCAGCCCCAGCATTTT.